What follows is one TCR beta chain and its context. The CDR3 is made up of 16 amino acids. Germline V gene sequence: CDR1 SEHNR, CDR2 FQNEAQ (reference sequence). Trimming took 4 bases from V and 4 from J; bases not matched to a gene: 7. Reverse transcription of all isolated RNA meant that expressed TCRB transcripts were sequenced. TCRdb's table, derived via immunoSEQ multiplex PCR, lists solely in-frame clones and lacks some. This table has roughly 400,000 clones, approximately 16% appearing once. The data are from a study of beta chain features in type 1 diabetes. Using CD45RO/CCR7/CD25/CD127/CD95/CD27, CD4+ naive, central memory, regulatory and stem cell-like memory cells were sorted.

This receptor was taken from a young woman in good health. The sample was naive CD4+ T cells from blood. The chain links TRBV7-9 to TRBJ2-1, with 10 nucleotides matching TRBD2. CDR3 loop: CASSSLAGAVYNEQFF. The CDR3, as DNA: TGTGCCAGCAGCTCCCTAGCGGGGGCCGTTTACAATGAGCAGTTCTTC. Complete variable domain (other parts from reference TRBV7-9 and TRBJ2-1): DTGVSQNPRHKITKRGQNVTFRCDPISEHNRLYWYRQTLGQGPEFLTYFQNEAQLEKSRLLSDRFSAERPKGSFSTLEIQRTEQGDSAMYLCASSSLAGAVYNEQFFGPGTRLTVL.